One and the same sample provided the 21 T cell receptor beta chains below, sequenced in a study of T cells in narcolepsy. The table came from immunoSEQ multiplex PCR; TCRdb's copy has only in-frame clones and leaves some out. The sample contains about 40,000 clones, about 91% of which appear only once. What was sequenced was CD45RA- memory CD4+ T cells from PBMCs. The receptors stem from a human donor with narcolepsy.

This clone was found once. The CDR3 sequence: CASSGLAGVRADTQYF. The CDR3 DNA follows: TGTGCCAGTAGTGGGCTAGCGGGAGTTCGGGCAGATACGCAGTATTTT. The chain employs TRBV19 and TRBJ2-3; 10 positions match TRBD2. Unmatched junction bases numbered 9, after V lost 5 bases and J lost 4 bases. The germline CDR1 and CDR2 sequences are LNHDA and SQIVND (reference sequence). The CDR3 loop spans 16 amino acids.

Only one count was recorded for this clone. The gene calls are TRBV29-1 and TRBJ2-1; no definite D call. Deletions cut 4 bases from V and 6 bases from J, with 13 bases between. The CDR3 loop spans 13 amino acids. Germline V lookup: CDR1 SQVTM, CDR2 ANQGSEA. The CDR3 loop is CSVGRRMTNEQFF. CDR3 nucleotide sequence: TGCAGCGTTGGCAGGCGCATGACCAATGAGCAGTTCTTC.

The chain links TRBV2 to TRBJ2-1; 7 bases fit TRBD2. Per germline, CDR1 SNHLY and CDR2 FYNNEI. V gave up 4 bases and J gave up 7 bases; unmatched junction bases: 16. The CDR3 runs to 17 residues. In DNA form, the CDR3 reads TGTGCCAGCAGTGCCGGGGTAGCGGGCTGGGCCGGTAATGAGCAGTTCTTC. Residues: CASSAGVAGWAGNEQFF.

V and J are TRBV29-1 and TRBJ2-1; D remains ambiguous. The CDR3 runs to 11 residues. The V end was cut by 7 bases, the J end by 5 bases, with 9 bases between. Germline V CDR1 and CDR2: SQVTM, ANQGSEA. The CDR3 is CSGIKNNEQFF. In nucleotides, the CDR3 is TGCAGCGGCATCAAGAACAATGAGCAGTTCTTC.

The chain is built from TRBV4-3 and TRBJ1-2; D is ambiguous. The CDR3 is 15 amino acids. With 0 bases removed from V and 3 bases from J, the gap between germline ends came to 11 bases. Germline CDR1 and CDR2: LGHNA and YSLEER. CDR3 nucleotide sequence: TGCGCCAGCAGCCAAGAATGGGCCGGCGACTATGGCTACACCTTC. This encodes CASSQEWAGDYGYTF.

This sequence joins TRBV9 and TRBJ1-1, with D hard to call. Trimming took off 0 bases at V and 1 base at J, with 10 bases between the two ends. The CDR3 has 15 amino acids. Germline V lookup: CDR1 SGDLS, CDR2 YYNGEE. CDR3 in DNA: TGTGCCAGCAGCGTAGGCGGGGAGGAGAACACTGAAGCTTTCTTT. Protein: CASSVGGEENTEAFF.

V gene TRBV6-5 combines with J gene TRBJ1-2; D is possibly TRBD1 (5 bases). V was trimmed by 7 bases and J by 6 bases, leaving 12 bases between them. CDR3 length: 12 residues. CDR1 is MNHEY, CDR2 SVGAGI, per germline. The CDR3: CASTQGADGYTF. Here the CDR3 DNA reads TGTGCCAGCACCCAGGGAGCAGATGGCTACACCTTC.

This clone showed up just a few times. In DNA, the CDR3 is TGTGCCAGCAGTTACCTCGGCACCATATATTTT. As protein: CASSYLGTIYF. The V and J genes are TRBV6-1 and TRBJ1-3; D is uncertain. The CDR3 loop spans 11 amino acids. Deletions cut 5 bases from V and 9 bases from J, with 8 bases between. CDR1 MNHNS and CDR2 SASEGT come from the germline V gene.

The V and J genes are TRBV6-1 and TRBJ1-3; D gene uncertain. This CDR3 is 13 amino acids long. The V end was cut by 3 bases, the J end by 2 bases, with 5 bases between. CDR1 and CDR2 from the germline V gene are MNHNS and SASEGT. The CDR3 sequence: CASSDEAGNTIYF. The DNA for the CDR3 is TGTGCCAGCAGTGACGAAGCTGGAAACACCATATATTTT.

V and J are TRBV7-7 and TRBJ2-1; TRBD2 matches at 12 bases. Germline CDR1 is SSHAT and CDR2 is FNYEAQ (reference sequence). The CDR3 runs 15 residues. Losses at the gene ends were 5 bases for V and 9 bases for J; bases not matched to a gene: 8. CDR3 sequence reads: CASSRSSGRESEQFF. CDR3 DNA sequence: TGTGCCAGCAGCCGTTCTAGCGGGAGGGAGAGTGAGCAGTTCTTC.

The chain has TRBV2 and TRBJ2-7; D could derive from TRBD1 or TRBD2 (5 bases each). V lost 8 bases and J 4 bases, leaving 12 bases between the germline ends. The germline V gene encodes CDR1 SNHLY and CDR2 FYNNEI. The CDR3 is made up of 12 amino acids. The CDR3 loop reads CASGEPGYEQYF. CDR3 in DNA: TGTGCCAGCGGGGAGCCAGGGTACGAGCAGTACTTC. Full variable domain (rest looked up from reference TRBV2 and TRBJ2-7): EPEVTQTPSHQVTQMGQEVILRCVPISNHLYFYWYRQILGQKVEFLVSFYNNEISEKSEIFDDQFSVERPDGSNFTLKIRSTKLEDSAMYFCASGEPGYEQYFGPGTRLTVT.

This chain connects TRBV7-2 to TRBJ2-3; D unresolved. V lost 7 bases and J lost 2, with 10 bases in between. The CDR3 is 13 residues long. The germline CDR1 and CDR2 sequences are SGHTA and FQGNSA. The CDR3 DNA is TGTGCCAGCACCCCTTCAACCACAGATACGCAGTATTTT. Its protein product is CASTPSTTDTQYF. Full variable domain (missing parts from reference TRBV7-2 and TRBJ2-3): GAGVSQSPSNKVTEKGKDVELRCDPISGHTALYWYRQSLGQGLEFLIYFQGNSAPDKSGLPSDRFSAERTGGSVSTLTIQRTQQEDSAVYLCASTPSTTDTQYFGPGTRLTVL.

A word on this clone: Other DNA sequences in the same sample also yield this CDR3. The chain has TRBV7-8 and TRBJ2-7; weak D call: TRBD1 (5 bases). The CDR3 covers 14 residues. V lost 3 bases and J 0 bases, leaving 9 bases between the germline ends. Germline V gene sequence: CDR1 SGHVS, CDR2 FQNEAQ. Here the CDR3 reads CASSFGDSSYEQYF. CDR3 coding DNA: TGTGCCAGCAGCTTTGGCGACAGCTCCTACGAGCAGTACTTC.

This chain uses TRBV4-3 with TRBJ1-1; D uncertain. Trimming left V 5 bases short and J 1 base short, with 11 bases between. The CDR3 spans 14 residues. Germline lookup yields CDR1 LGHNA and CDR2 YSLEER. In DNA form, the CDR3 reads TGCGCCAGCAGCTTAGAACTGGGGAACACTGAAGCTTTCTTT. Protein: CASSLELGNTEAFF.

CDR3 amino acids: CASSRVGTGGFGNTIYF. DNA for the CDR3: TGCGCCAGCAGCCGAGTGGGGACAGGGGGTTTTGGAAACACCATATATTTT. This chain uses TRBV4-3 with TRBJ1-3; 11 bases match TRBD1. CDR3 length equals 17 residues. Germline loops: CDR1 LGHNA, CDR2 YSLEER. V was clipped by 4 bases and J by 3 bases; unmatched bases: 8.

This chain uses TRBV20-1 with TRBJ2-5, with D uncertain. The CDR3 totals 11 residues. Germline V gene lookup returns CDR1 DFQATT and CDR2 SNEGSKA (reference sequence). Trimming pared 4 bases from V and 3 bases from J, leaving 6 bases between. CDR3 bases: TGCAGTGCTAAAGCAGAAGAGACCCAGTACTTC. It translates to CSAKAEETQYF.

The rearrangement links TRBV29-1 to TRBJ2-2, with 14 bases lining up with TRBD2. CDR1 and CDR2 (germline): SQVTM, ANQGSEA. J lost 5 bases, V lost 7 bases, and 6 bases had no gene match. The CDR3 loop spans 15 amino acids. This CDR3 is CSGSGTSGGTGELFF. As DNA, the CDR3 is TGCAGCGGATCCGGGACTAGCGGGGGAACCGGGGAGCTGTTTTTT.

This clone came up once. The J gene is TRBJ1-1, the V gene TRBV2; 8 bases are a match to TRBD1. The CDR3 is 15 residues long. Germline V gene lookup returns CDR1 SNHLY and CDR2 FYNNEI. After removal of 6 bases from V and 1 base from J, the junction contained 7 bases not matched to a gene. CDR3 sequence reads: CASRIPGGANTEAFF. In DNA, the CDR3 is TGTGCCAGCAGGATCCCAGGGGGCGCGAACACTGAAGCTTTCTTT.

The rearrangement uses TRBV6-5 and TRBJ2-7; D unclear. Germline loops: CDR1 MNHEY, CDR2 SVGAGI. V was trimmed by 2 bases and J by 3 bases, leaving 8 bases between them. The CDR3 totals 13 residues. CDR3 DNA sequence: TGTGCCAGCAGTTACGATGGGATCTACGAGCAGTACTTC. This sequence encodes CASSYDGIYEQYF.

V gene TRBV2 combines with J gene TRBJ1-1; D is ambiguous. Trimming pared 3 bases from V and 0 bases from J, leaving 14 bases between. The CDR3 has 16 residues. Germline lookup yields CDR1 SNHLY and CDR2 FYNNEI. This chain's CDR3 is CASSDRLGRVNTEAFF. Here the CDR3 DNA reads TGTGCCAGCAGTGATCGTCTGGGTCGGGTGAACACTGAAGCTTTCTTT.

In this sample, this clone turned up once. The J gene is TRBJ1-2, the V gene TRBV5-6; D is perhaps TRBD1 (5 bases). Between the trimmed V and J ends, which lost 1 base and 7 bases, there was a span of 20 bases. Germline lookup yields CDR1 SGHDT and CDR2 YYEEEE. This CDR3 comprises 16 residues. This chain's CDR3 is CASSLWSPQGRGGYTF. In DNA form, the CDR3 reads TGTGCCAGCAGCTTGTGGTCCCCCCAGGGTCGGGGTGGCTACACCTTC.